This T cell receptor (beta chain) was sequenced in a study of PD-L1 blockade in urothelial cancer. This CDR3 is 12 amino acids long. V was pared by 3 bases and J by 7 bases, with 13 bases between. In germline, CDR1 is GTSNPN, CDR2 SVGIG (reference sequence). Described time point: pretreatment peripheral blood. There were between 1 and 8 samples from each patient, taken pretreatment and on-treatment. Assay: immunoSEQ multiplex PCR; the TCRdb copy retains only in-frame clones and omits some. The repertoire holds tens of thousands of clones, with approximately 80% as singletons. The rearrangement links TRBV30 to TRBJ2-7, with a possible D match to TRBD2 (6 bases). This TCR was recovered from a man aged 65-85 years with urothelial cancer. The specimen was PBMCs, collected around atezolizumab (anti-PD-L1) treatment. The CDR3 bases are TGTGCCTGGAGGGCCCCGGGGGAGGAGCAGTACTTC. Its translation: CAWRAPGEEQYF.